There are many counts of the clone carrying this T cell receptor (beta chain). Its target is unknown. Based on clinical symptoms, serum thyroxine and TRAb, thyroid ultrasound and orbital computed tomography, diagnoses were reached. An approximately 10 ml volume of fresh peripheral blood provided the PBMCs. Regions amplified from RNA transcripts were the TCR beta CDR3 regions. The HTBI primer set served for first-round RT-PCR of the TCR CDR3. MiXCR, run by TCRdb on the multiplex PCR reads, gives a single entry per CDR3 protein. The sample yields approximately 690,000 distinct CDR3 sequences, about 14% seen once. The sample originates from a study of T cells in Graves' hyperthyroidism and ophthalmopathy. Germline V gives CDR1 SGHNT, CDR2 YENEEA. V dropped 4 bases and J dropped 2; count of bases not matched to a gene: 5. The CDR3 length is 16 residues. Points from the study as a whole: Also found in blood were most expanded thyroid clonotypes above 0.001.

This clonotype was sampled from a woman between 50 and 59 years old with Graves' ophthalmopathy. The chain employs TRBV11-3 and TRBJ2-3; 11 bases are shared with TRBD1. Sequenced: blood. In nucleotides, the CDR3 is TGTGCCAGCAGCTCCGGGACAGGGGGGTACACAGATACGCAGTATTTT. This translates into CASSSGTGGYTDTQYF.